This T cell receptor beta chain was sequenced for a study of blood T cells in healthy people across ages. V dropped 6 bases and J dropped 9; count of bases not matched to a gene: 2. The CDR3 sequence is 12 residues long. Germline V CDR1 and CDR2: MNHEY, SVGEGT. The second PCR ran about 6 to 12 cycles with a sample-barcoded 5' primer and J-beta primers. TCRdb fed the 5' RACE reads into MiXCR, producing one record per CDR3 protein. The sample shows roughly 730,000 distinct CDR3 sequences, just over 55% of them seen only once. The material sequenced was blood. V and J are TRBV6-2 or TRBV6-3 and TRBJ2-1, with TRBD1 matching over 10 bases. The receptor was derived from a man in his forties in good health. CDR3 sequence (DNA): TGTGCCAGCAGGGGACAGGGGCCTGAGCAGTTCTTC. It specifies CASRGQGPEQFF.